The clone carrying this T cell receptor beta chain was recorded once. Germline trimming cut 4 bases from V and 10 bases from J; bases unmatched to any gene: 22. The CDR3 extends over 18 amino acids. CDR1 is GTSNPN and CDR2 is SVGIG in the germline V gene (reference sequence). The sample is drawn from a study of blood T cell repertoires in COVID-19. Overall study context: T cells, B-cell-depleted T cells, or PBMCs provided the cDNA or gDNA that served as material.

TCRdb's copy holds only in-frame clones and misses some; the assay was immunoSEQ multiplex PCR. The repertoire holds around 250,000 clones, with 83% as singletons. The clonotype was recovered from a man between 40 and 49 years old with active or convalescent COVID-19. The chain carries TRBV30 and TRBJ1-2, with TRBD1 matching 12 bases. The sample taken for sequencing was peripheral blood. The CDR3 DNA follows: TGTGCCTGGAACTTCCCGGGACAGGGGGCTAAAATTGCCCGACCCTACACCTTC. Encoded protein: CAWNFPGQGAKIARPYTF.